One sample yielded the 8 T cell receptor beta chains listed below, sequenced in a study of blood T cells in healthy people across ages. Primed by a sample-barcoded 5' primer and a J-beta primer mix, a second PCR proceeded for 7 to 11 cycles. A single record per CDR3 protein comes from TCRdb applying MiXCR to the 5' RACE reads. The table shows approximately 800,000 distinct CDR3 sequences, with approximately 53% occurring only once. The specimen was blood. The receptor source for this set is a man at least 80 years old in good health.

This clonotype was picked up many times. The CDR3 is CAISEAGARNEQYF. The DNA of the CDR3 is TGTGCCATCAGTGAAGCTGGGGCGCGGAACGAGCAGTACTTC. The rearrangement uses TRBV10-3 and TRBJ2-7; maybe TRBD1 (5 bases). V lost 3 bases and J 5 bases, leaving 14 bases between the germline ends. This CDR3 has 14 amino acids. Germline CDR1 and CDR2: ENHRY and SYGVKD.

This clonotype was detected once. The CDR3 spells CAWTKSRLIPNTEAFF. The CDR3 DNA follows: TGTGCCTGGACCAAAAGCCGGTTGATCCCGAACACTGAAGCTTTCTTT. This rearrangement joins TRBV30 to TRBJ1-1; no reliable D call. Germline lookup yields CDR1 GTSNPN and CDR2 SVGIG (reference sequence). CDR3 length equals 16 residues. Between the trimmed V and J ends, which lost 4 bases and 1 base, there was a span of 19 bases.

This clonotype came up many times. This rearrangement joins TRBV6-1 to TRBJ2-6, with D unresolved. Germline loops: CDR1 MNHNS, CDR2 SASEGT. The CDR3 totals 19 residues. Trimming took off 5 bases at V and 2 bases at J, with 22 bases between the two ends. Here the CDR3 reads CASSIFSFGASPGANVLTF. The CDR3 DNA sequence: TGTGCCAGCAGTATATTCTCGTTTGGAGCTTCCCCTGGGGCCAACGTCCTGACTTTC.

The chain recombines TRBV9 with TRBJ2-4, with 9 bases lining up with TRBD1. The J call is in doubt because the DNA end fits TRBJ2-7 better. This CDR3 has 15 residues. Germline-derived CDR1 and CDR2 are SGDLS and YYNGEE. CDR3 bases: TGTGCCAGCAGTCCTATTGGGACAGGGACCTACGAGCAGTACTTC. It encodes CASSPIGTGTYEQYF.

The CDR3 region has the DNA TGTGCCTGGAGTGTAGGAGCAGCTGGGGCCAACGTCCTGACTTTC. Its translation is CAWSVGAAGANVLTF. V usage is TRBV30 and J usage is TRBJ2-6, with D unclear. In germline, CDR1 is GTSNPN, CDR2 SVGIG (reference sequence). The ends were cut back, 0 bases at V and 2 bases at J, with 8 bases in the middle. This CDR3 region has 15 residues.

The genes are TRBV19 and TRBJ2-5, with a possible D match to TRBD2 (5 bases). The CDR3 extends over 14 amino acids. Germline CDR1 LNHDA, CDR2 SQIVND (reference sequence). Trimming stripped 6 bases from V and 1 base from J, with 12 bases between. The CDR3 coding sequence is TGTGCCAGTAGCTCAACGGACTCCCAAGAGACCCAGTACTTC. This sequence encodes CASSSTDSQETQYF.

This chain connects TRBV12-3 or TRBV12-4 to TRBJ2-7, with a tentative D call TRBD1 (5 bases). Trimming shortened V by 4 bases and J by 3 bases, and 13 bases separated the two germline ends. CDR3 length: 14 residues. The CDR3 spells CASSSYFQGYEQYF. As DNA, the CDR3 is TGTGCCAGCAGTTCTTACTTTCAGGGCTACGAGCAGTACTTC.

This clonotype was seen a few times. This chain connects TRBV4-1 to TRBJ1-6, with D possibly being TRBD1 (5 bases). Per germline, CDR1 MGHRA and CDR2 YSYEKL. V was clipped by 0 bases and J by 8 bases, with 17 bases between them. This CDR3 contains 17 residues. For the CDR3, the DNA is TGCGCCAGCAGCCAAGATGGGTCAGGGAGAGGGGATTCACCCCTCCACTTT. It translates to CASSQDGSGRGDSPLHF.